Shown below are 21 T cell receptor beta chains from a single sample sequenced in a study of T cell changes during pregnancy in multiple sclerosis. Assay used: immunoSEQ multiplex PCR; TCRdb lists only in-frame clones, some missing. The profile shows about 110,000 clones, roughly 89% of them singletons. Sequences were derived from peripheral blood, sampled before pregnancy. Receptor source: a female donor with multiple sclerosis, enrolled in a pregnancy study.

The gene calls are TRBV6-5 and TRBJ1-4; D gene unclear. Deletions cut 6 bases from V and 8 bases from J, with 13 bases between. The length of the CDR3 is 13 residues. Per the germline V gene, CDR1 is MNHEY and CDR2 is SVGAGI. The CDR3 bases are TGTGCCAGCAGACCTCGGGAGGGAGAAAAACTGTTTTTT. Its protein product is CASRPREGEKLFF.

The chain recombines TRBV7-8 with TRBJ1-1; D remains ambiguous. V was trimmed by 8 bases and J by 2 bases, leaving 12 bases between them. This CDR3 contains 13 residues. Per the germline V gene, CDR1 is SGHVS and CDR2 is FQNEAQ. Here the CDR3 DNA reads TGTGCCAGCCACTCAGGTCCCAACACTGAAGCTTTCTTT. Protein product: CASHSGPNTEAFF.

The V gene is TRBV7-9, the J gene TRBJ1-5, with 7 bases lining up with TRBD1. There are 14 residues in the CDR3. Per germline, CDR1 SEHNR and CDR2 FQNEAQ (reference sequence). V lost 5 bases and J lost 2; bases outside the gene matches: 3. CDR3 amino acids: CASSAGTGNQPQHF. CDR3 coding DNA: TGTGCCAGCAGCGCCGGGACAGGCAATCAGCCCCAGCATTTT.

The chain carries TRBV6-5 and TRBJ1-1, with D perhaps TRBD1 (6 bases). Germline-derived CDR1 and CDR2 are MNHEY and SVGAGI. The CDR3 totals 16 residues. Trimming removed 2 bases from V and 0 bases from J, with 13 bases in between. This CDR3 is CASSYGQGYMNTEAFF. CDR3 coding DNA: TGTGCCAGCAGTTACGGGCAGGGGTACATGAACACTGAAGCTTTCTTT.

The chain uses TRBV9 and TRBJ1-1; 9 bases map to TRBD1. CDR1 SGDLS and CDR2 YYNGEE come from the germline V gene. The CDR3 runs 15 residues. The V and J ends lost 3 bases and 6 bases, in that order; junction bases with no gene match: 9. The chain's CDR3 is CASSANRGRHSEAFF. The CDR3 region has the DNA TGTGCCAGCAGCGCCAACAGGGGGCGGCATTCTGAAGCTTTCTTT.

The chain recombines TRBV7-2 with TRBJ2-7; 7 bases agree with TRBD1. Germline V gives CDR1 SGHTA, CDR2 FQGNSA. The CDR3 has 14 residues. V shed 6 bases, J shed 0 bases, and the junction held 5 bases outside the gene matches. The CDR3 DNA follows: TGTGCCAGCAGTATGTCAGGGGGCTCCTACGAGCAGTACTTC. Its translation: CASSMSGGSYEQYF. Complete variable domain (other parts from reference TRBV7-2 and TRBJ2-7): GAGVSQSPSNKVTEKGKDVELRCDPISGHTALYWYRQSLGQGLEFLIYFQGNSAPDKSGLPSDRFSAERTGGSVSTLTIQRTQQEDSAVYLCASSMSGGSYEQYFGPGTRLTVT.

The V call is TRBV29-1, the J call TRBJ2-3, with 7 bases aligning to TRBD1. CDR1 is SQVTM and CDR2 is ANQGSEA in the germline V gene. Trimming took 2 bases from V and 2 from J; bases not matched to a gene: 4. The CDR3 consists of 14 residues. The CDR3 DNA is TGCAGCGTTGAACGTAGGGGGCCCACAGATACGCAGTATTTT. Translation: CSVERRGPTDTQYF.

CDR3 nucleotides: TGTGCCAGCAGTGAGTATTTGTCTAGCGGTAGGAATGAGCAGTTCTTC. Translation: CASSEYLSSGRNEQFF. The V and J genes are TRBV2 and TRBJ2-1, with 7 bases fitting TRBD2. CDR1 SNHLY and CDR2 FYNNEI come from the germline V gene. V was pared by 3 bases and J by 7 bases, with 12 bases of the junction left unmatched. The CDR3 is 16 residues long.

The chain uses TRBV19 and TRBJ2-3; 7 positions match TRBD2. The length of the CDR3 is 13 residues. Germline V gene lookup returns CDR1 LNHDA and CDR2 SQIVND (reference sequence). The ends lost 5 bases at V and 5 bases at J; junction bases unmatched: 4. CDR3 loop: CASSPTGGDTQYF. CDR3 DNA: TGTGCCAGTAGTCCGACGGGAGGAGATACGCAGTATTTT.

This rearrangement joins TRBV5-5 to TRBJ2-3; possibly TRBD1 for D (6 bases). With 10 bases removed from V and 3 bases from J, the gap between germline ends came to 18 bases. In germline, CDR1 is SGHKS, CDR2 YYEKEE (reference sequence). The CDR3 spans 14 residues. In nucleotides, the CDR3 is TGTGCCTCTTCGAGGGGGAGTGATACAGATACGCAGTATTTT. Encoded protein: CASSRGSDTDTQYF.

The chain combines TRBV19 with TRBJ2-5, with D uncertain. The length of the CDR3 is 15 residues. In germline, CDR1 is LNHDA, CDR2 SQIVND (reference sequence). Between the trimmed V and J ends, which lost 3 bases and 3 bases, there was a span of 14 bases. In DNA form, the CDR3 reads TGTGCCAGTAGTATTTTAACAAGTGGTAAAGAGACCCAGTACTTC. Its protein product is CASSILTSGKETQYF.

The chain couples TRBV6-5 to TRBJ2-7; TRBD2 is a possible D gene (6 bases). The CDR3 consists of 14 residues. The germline gives CDR1 MNHEY, CDR2 SVGAGI. Trimming removed 2 bases at V and 1 base at J, with 9 bases between. This CDR3 is CASSYAGQSYEQYF. The DNA for the CDR3 is TGTGCCAGCAGTTACGCGGGGCAGTCCTACGAGCAGTACTTC.

The chain is built from TRBV2 and TRBJ1-1; D is unclear. V lost 3 bases to trimming and J lost 4 bases, with 6 bases between them. In germline, CDR1 is SNHLY, CDR2 FYNNEI. The length of the CDR3 is 12 residues. CDR3 bases: TGTGCCAGCAGTGATGAGGGCACTGAAGCTTTCTTT. It yields the protein CASSDEGTEAFF.

The V and J genes are TRBV14 and TRBJ2-7, with 12 bases lining up with TRBD2. The germline V gene encodes CDR1 SGHDN and CDR2 FVKESK. The V and J ends lost 4 bases and 2 bases, in that order; junction bases with no gene match: 3. The CDR3 totals 15 residues. The CDR3 loop reads CASSRLAGAPYEQYF. The CDR3 DNA sequence: TGTGCCAGCAGCCGACTAGCGGGGGCCCCCTACGAGCAGTACTTC.

This sequence joins TRBV5-1 and TRBJ1-5; possibly TRBD1 for D (5 bases). From germline, CDR1 is SGHRS and CDR2 YFSETQ. The CDR3 spans 15 residues. Trimming stripped 2 bases from V and 1 base from J, with 10 bases between. Written as DNA, the CDR3 is TGCGCCAGCAGCTTATTGTCAGGGAGCAATCAGCCCCAGCATTTT. It translates to CASSLLSGSNQPQHF.

The V call is TRBV9, the J call TRBJ2-3, with D possibly being TRBD1 (6 bases). The CDR3 totals 17 residues. From germline, CDR1 is SGDLS and CDR2 YYNGEE. With 3 bases removed from V and 4 bases from J, the gap between germline ends came to 21 bases. The CDR3 loop is CASSAIAGTRGSDTQYF. Written as DNA, the CDR3 is TGTGCCAGCAGCGCGATAGCCGGGACAAGAGGTTCAGATACGCAGTATTTT.

V gene TRBV27 combines with J gene TRBJ2-7; 7 positions match TRBD1. V lost 2 bases and J lost 3; bases outside the gene matches: 10. The CDR3 loop spans 16 amino acids. Per germline, CDR1 MNHEY and CDR2 SMNVEV (reference sequence). As DNA, the CDR3 is TGTGCCAGCAGTTTAAGCGTTACCGGGACAGACTACGAGCAGTACTTC. The encoded protein is CASSLSVTGTDYEQYF.

The rearrangement joins TRBV6-5 to TRBJ1-6, with D possibly matching TRBD1 (6 bases). From germline, CDR1 is MNHEY and CDR2 SVGAGI. The V gene lost 6 bases and the J gene lost 7 bases, with 16 bases spanning the gap. The CDR3 is 15 residues long. In DNA form, the CDR3 reads TGTGCCAGCAGCCGAGGGGGGGCTATCAATTCACCCCTCCACTTT. The encoded protein is CASSRGGAINSPLHF.

The chain employs TRBV28 and TRBJ1-4; 11 bases line up with TRBD1. The CDR3 length is 15 residues. Germline CDR1 MDHEN, CDR2 SYDVKM. V dropped 6 bases and J dropped 1; count of bases not matched to a gene: 1. CDR3 nucleotide sequence: TGTGCCAGCAGGGACAGGGGGCAAACTAATGAAAAACTGTTTTTT. The encoded protein is CASRDRGQTNEKLFF.

The chain uses TRBV11-3 and TRBJ1-2; D gene ambiguous. The germline V and J ends were trimmed by 3 bases and 8 bases, with 13 bases remaining between them. This CDR3 has 13 residues. Germline-derived CDR1 and CDR2 are SGHNT and YENEEA. The CDR3 region is CASSFGPSDGYTF. DNA of the CDR3: TGTGCCAGCAGCTTTGGCCCGAGCGACGGCTACACCTTC.

The table lists this clone with a count of one. The V and J genes are TRBV7-8 and TRBJ1-2; 7 positions agree with TRBD1. Germline lookup yields CDR1 SGHVS and CDR2 FQNEAQ. The CDR3 sequence is 14 residues long. Trimming took 2 bases from V and 8 from J; bases not matched to a gene: 8. The CDR3 loop is CASSLSRGEGGYTF. The DNA for the CDR3 is TGTGCCAGCAGCTTAAGCAGGGGGGAAGGCGGCTACACCTTC.